This T cell receptor beta chain was recovered during a study of T-cell reconstitution after alpha-beta-depleted transplantation in children. V lost 5 bases, J lost 8 bases, and 15 bases lay in between. This CDR3 spans 13 amino acids. A TCRbeta library incorporating unique molecular identifiers was prepared. TCRdb redid the calling of the PCR reads with MiXCR, one entry per CDR3 protein. The repertoire holds a few hundred thousand distinct CDR3 sequences, with over 10% as singletons. Study-wide points: Several hundred rapidly expanded clones from non-depleted graft cells reportedly supplied alpha-beta T cells about two months post-transplant. By one year post-transplant, T-cell counts and diversity largely arose from T cells that were newly produced.

On this clonotype itself: Its specificity is not known.

The TCR was taken from a male patient aged 5 to 17 who had a stem cell transplant for acute myeloid leukemia, so the T cells may come from the graft donor. This rearrangement joins TRBV12-3 or TRBV12-4 to TRBJ1-1; D is perhaps TRBD1 (5 bases). Sequences were derived from PBMCs, mostly from graft donor cells, sampled 360 days after TCRalphabeta/CD19-depleted stem cell transplant. CDR3 coding DNA: TGTGCCAGCAGTCCCGGTCCAGACAGAGAAGCTTTCTTT. Amino acid sequence: CASSPGPDREAFF.